The T cell receptor beta chain under discussion was sequenced for a study of CD8 T cells in ankylosing spondylitis. General study points: In the blood and synovial fluid of reactive arthritis, some motif variants had been previously reported. The clones that were linked to disease were reported to be significantly enriched in matched synovial fluid samples from ankylosing spondylitis patients. A TCR beta motif of 8 or 9 highly homologous variants appeared characteristic of ankylosing spondylitis blood.

This clonotype was counted a few times. Its antigen is still unknown. Making use of molecular barcodes, quantitative 5'-RACE generated TCR beta libraries. TCRdb passed the 5' RACE reads through MiXCR, listing each CDR3 protein once. The sample carries roughly 230,000 distinct CDR3 sequences, about a sixth recorded once. V shed 1 base, J shed 4 bases, and the junction held 6 bases outside the gene matches. Germline lookup yields CDR1 SGHVS and CDR2 FQNEAQ. This CDR3 spans 15 amino acids. This sequence originates from a male donor with ankylosing spondylitis or in good health (not recorded which). The V and J genes are TRBV7-8 and TRBJ2-5; 7 bases fit TRBD1. The specimen sequenced was blood, either unsorted or a sorted T cell fraction (not recorded which). The CDR3 spells CASSLEIGGGETQYF. CDR3 coding DNA: TGTGCCAGCAGCTTAGAGATAGGGGGCGGAGAGACCCAGTACTTC.